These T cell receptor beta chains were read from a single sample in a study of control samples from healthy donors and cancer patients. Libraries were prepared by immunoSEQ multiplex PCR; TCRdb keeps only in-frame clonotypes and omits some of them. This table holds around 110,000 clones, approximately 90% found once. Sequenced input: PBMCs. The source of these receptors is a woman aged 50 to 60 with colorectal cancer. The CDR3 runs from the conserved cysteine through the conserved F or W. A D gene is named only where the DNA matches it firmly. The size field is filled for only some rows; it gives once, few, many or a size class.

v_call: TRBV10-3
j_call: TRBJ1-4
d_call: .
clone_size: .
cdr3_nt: TGTGCCACCCAGCGAAGTGGAGGGGTTAATGAAAAACTGTTTTTT
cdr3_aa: CATQRSGGVNEKLFF

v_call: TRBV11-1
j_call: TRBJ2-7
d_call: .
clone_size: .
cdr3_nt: TGTGCCAGCAGCTTGGGAACAGCCTGGGAGCAGTACTTC
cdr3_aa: CASSLGTAWEQYF

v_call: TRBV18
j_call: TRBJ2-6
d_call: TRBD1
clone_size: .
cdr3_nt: TGTGCCAGCTCACCAAGGACAGGAAACTCTGGGGCCAACGTCCTGACTTTC
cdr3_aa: CASSPRTGNSGANVLTF

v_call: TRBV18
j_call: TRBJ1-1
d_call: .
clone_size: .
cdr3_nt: TGTGCCAGCTCACGTGGACAGAACACTGAAGCTTTCTTT
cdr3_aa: CASSRGQNTEAFF

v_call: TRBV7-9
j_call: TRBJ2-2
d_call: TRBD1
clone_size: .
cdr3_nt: TGTGCCAGCAGCTCCGGGACAGCTAACACCGGGGAGCTGTTTTTT
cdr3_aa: CASSSGTANTGELFF

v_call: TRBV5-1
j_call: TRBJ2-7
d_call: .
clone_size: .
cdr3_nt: TGCGCCAGCAGCTTGGAATCCCCATACGAGCAGTACTTC
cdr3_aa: CASSLESPYEQYF

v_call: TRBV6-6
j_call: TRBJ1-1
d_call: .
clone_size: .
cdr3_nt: TGTGCCAGCAGTCAACCACAGGGTAACACTGAAGCTTTCTTT
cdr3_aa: CASSQPQGNTEAFF

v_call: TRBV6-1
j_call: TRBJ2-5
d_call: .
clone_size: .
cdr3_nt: TGTGCCAGCAGTGAAGTGGCAGGGAAGGAGACCCAGTACTTC
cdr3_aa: CASSEVAGKETQYF

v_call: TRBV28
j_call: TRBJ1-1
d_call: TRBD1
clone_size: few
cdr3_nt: TGTGCCAGCAGTTCCCGACAGGGGAGGGCTGAAGCTTTCTTT
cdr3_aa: CASSSRQGRAEAFF

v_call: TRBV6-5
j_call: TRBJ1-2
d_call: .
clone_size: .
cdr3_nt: TGTGCCATTCGACAGGATGGCTACACCTTC
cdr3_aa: CAIRQDGYTF

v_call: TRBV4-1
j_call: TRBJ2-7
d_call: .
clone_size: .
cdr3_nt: TGCGCCAGCAGCCCAATACAAACAGGGTCCTACGAGCAGTACTTC
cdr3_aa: CASSPIQTGSYEQYF

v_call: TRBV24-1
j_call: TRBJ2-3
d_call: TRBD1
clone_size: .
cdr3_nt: TGTGCCACCAGGGACAGGGTTGGCACAGATACGCAGTATTTT
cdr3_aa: CATRDRVGTDTQYF

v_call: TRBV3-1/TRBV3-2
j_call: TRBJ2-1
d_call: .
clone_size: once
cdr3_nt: TGTGCCAGCAGCCAAGGGGGCTTTGCGGACTCCTACAATGAGCAGTTCTTC
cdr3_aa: CASSQGGFADSYNEQFF

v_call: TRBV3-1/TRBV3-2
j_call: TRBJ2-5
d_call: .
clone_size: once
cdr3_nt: TGTGCCAGCAGCCAAGGTCCAGGGAGAGAGACCCAGTACTTC
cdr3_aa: CASSQGPGRETQYF

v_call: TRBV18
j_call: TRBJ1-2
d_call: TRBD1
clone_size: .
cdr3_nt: TGTGCCAGCTCAGGACAGGCCAACTATGGCTACACCTTC
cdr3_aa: CASSGQANYGYTF

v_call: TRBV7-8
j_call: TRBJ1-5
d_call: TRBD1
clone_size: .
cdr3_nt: TGTGCCAGCAACAGGGGTTGGGGTCAGCCCCAGCATTTT
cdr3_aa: CASNRGWGQPQHF

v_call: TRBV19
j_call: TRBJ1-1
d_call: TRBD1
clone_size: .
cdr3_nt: TGTGCCAGTAGTATAGTCGGACAGGGGAACACTGAAGCTTTCTTT
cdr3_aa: CASSIVGQGNTEAFF

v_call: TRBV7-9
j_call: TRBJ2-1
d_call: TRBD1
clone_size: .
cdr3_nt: TGTGCCAGCAGCTTAGGACAGGGGGTTTTTACGGATGAGCAGTTCTTC
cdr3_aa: CASSLGQGVFTDEQFF

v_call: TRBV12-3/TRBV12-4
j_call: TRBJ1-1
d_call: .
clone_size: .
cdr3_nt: TGTGCCAGCACCTCGAAGCCGGGACTGCTCGCTTTCTTT
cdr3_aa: CASTSKPGLLAFF

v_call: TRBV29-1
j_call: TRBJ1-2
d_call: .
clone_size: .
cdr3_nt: TGCAGCGCCACCAAAACCGTGGACTCGGAAACCTTC
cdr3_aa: CSATKTVDSETF

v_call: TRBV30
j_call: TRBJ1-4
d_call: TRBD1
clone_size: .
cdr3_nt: TGTGCCTGGGCAAGGACAGGATTTAATGAAAAACTGTTTTTT
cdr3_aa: CAWARTGFNEKLFF

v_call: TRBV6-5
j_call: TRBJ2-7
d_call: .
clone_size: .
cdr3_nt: TGTGCCAGCAGTTCTACAGGGTCGTCCTACGAGCAGTACTTC
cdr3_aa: CASSSTGSSYEQYF

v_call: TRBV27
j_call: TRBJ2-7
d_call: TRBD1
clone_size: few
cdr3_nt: TGTGCCAGCAGTTTATGGGGACAGGATTACGAGCAGTACTTC
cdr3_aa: CASSLWGQDYEQYF

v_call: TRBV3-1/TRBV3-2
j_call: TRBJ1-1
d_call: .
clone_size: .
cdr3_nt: TGTGCCAGCAGCCAAGAGTATGAGAACACTGAAGCTTTCTTT
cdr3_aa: CASSQEYENTEAFF

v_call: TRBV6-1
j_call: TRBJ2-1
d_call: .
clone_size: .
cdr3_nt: TGTGCCAGCAGTGAAACACGTCCCACTGAGCAGTTCTTC
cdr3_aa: CASSETRPTEQFF

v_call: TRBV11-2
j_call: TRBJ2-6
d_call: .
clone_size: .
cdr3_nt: TGTGCCAGCAGCTCAACAGCCGGGACAACAGTCTCTGGGGCCAACGTCCTGACTTTC
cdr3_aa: CASSSTAGTTVSGANVLTF

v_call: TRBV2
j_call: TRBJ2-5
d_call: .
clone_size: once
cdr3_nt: TGTGCCAGCAGCAGGGGCTTTCGGGGAGAGACCCAGTACTTC
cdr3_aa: CASSRGFRGETQYF

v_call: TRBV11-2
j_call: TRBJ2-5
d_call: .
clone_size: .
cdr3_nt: TGTGCCAGCAGCTTCGGGAACCAAGAGACCCAGTACTTC
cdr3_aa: CASSFGNQETQYF

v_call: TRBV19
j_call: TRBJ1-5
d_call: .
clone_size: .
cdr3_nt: TGTGCCACCTCGGGGAGCAATCAGCCCCAGCATTTT
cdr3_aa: CATSGSNQPQHF